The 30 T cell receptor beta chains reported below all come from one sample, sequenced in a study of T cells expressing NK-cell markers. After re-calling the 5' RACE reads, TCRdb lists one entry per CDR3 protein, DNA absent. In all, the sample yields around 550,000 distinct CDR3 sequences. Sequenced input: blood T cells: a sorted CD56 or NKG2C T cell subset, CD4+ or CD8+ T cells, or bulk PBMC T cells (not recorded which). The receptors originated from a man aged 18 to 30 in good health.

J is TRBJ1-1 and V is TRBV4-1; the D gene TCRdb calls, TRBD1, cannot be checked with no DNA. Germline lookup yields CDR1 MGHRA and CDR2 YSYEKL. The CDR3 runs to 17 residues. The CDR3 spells CASRSDGQGRMNTEAFF.

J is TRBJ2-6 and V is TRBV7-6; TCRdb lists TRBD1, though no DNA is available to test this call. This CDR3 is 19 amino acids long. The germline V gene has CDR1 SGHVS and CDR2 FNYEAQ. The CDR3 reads CASSLRSGTAFSGANVLTF.

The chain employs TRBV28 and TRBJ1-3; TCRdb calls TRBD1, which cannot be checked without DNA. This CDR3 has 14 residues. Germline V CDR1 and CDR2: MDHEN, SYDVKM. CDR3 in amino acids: CASSRSGGGNTIYF.

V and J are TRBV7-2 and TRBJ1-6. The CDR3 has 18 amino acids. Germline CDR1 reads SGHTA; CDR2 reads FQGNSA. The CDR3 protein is CASSFGGRASSYNSPLHF.

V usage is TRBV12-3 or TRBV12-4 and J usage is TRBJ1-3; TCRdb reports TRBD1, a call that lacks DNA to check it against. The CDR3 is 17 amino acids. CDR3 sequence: CASRNTDRGIDGNTIYF.

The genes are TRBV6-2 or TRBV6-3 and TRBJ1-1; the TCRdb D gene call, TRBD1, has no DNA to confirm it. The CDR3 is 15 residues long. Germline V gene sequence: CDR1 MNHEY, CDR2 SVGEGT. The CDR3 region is CASRRYIGANTEAFF.

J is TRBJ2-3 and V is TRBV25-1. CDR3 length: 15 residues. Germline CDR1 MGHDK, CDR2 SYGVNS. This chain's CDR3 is CASPKTGASTDTQYF.

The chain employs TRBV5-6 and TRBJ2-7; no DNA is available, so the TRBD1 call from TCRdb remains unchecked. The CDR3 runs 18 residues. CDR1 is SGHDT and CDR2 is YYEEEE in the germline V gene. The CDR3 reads CASSGGQGQMGPFNEQYF.

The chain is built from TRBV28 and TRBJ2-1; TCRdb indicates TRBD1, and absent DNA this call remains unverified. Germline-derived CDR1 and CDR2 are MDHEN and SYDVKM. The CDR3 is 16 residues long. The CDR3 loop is CASSGMRDRVGREQFF.

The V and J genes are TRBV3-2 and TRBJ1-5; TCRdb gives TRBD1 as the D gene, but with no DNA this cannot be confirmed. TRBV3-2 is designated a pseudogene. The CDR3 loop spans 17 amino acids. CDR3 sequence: CASSRSDRAKGNQPQHF.

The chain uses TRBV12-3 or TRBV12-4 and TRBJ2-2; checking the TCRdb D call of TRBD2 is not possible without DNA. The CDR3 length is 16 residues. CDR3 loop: CASSLWTSRDPGELFF.

The CDR3 is CSARGGTSGYNEQFF. The chain carries TRBV20-1 and TRBJ2-1; there is no DNA to check the TCRdb D call of TRBD2. The CDR3 loop spans 15 amino acids. Germline CDR1 is DFQATT and CDR2 is SNEGSKA (reference sequence).

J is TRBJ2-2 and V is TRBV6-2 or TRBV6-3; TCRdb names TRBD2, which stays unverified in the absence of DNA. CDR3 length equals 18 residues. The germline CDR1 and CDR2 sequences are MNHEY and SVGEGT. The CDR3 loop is CASTSPYERRDLSGELFF.

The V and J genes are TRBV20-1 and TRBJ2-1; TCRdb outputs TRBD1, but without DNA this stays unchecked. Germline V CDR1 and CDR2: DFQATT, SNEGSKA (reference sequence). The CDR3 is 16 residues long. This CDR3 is CSARPGQTVSYNEQFF.

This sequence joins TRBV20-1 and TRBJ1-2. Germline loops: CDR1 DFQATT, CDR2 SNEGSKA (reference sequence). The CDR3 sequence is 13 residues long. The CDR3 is CSARSAGIAGYTF.

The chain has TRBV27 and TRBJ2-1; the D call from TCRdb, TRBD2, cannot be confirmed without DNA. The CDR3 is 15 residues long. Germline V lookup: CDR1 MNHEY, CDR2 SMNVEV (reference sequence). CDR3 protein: CASSQELADYNEQFF.

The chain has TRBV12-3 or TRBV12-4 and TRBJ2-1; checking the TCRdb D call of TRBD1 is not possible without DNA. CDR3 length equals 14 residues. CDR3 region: CASTRTDSYNEQFF.

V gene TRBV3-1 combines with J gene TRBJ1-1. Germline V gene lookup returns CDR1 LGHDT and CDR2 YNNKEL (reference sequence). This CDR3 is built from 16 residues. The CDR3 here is CASSQDWGGRDTEAFF. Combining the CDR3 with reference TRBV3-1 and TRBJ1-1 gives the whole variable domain DTAVSQTPKYLVTQMGNDKSIKCEQNLGHDTMYWYKQDSKKFLKIMFSYNNKELIINETVPNRFSPKSPDKAHLNLHINSLELGDSAVYFCASSQDWGGRDTEAFFGQGTRLTVV.

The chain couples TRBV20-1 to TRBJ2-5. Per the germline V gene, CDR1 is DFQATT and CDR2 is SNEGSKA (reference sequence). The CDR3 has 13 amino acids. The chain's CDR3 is CSAKGFGVETQYF.

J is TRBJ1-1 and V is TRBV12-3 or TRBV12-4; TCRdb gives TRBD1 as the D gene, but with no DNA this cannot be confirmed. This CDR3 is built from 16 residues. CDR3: CASSLRRGHSYTEAFF.

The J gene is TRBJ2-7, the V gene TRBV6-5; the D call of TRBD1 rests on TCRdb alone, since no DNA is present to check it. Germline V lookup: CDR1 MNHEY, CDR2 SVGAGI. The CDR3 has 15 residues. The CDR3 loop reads CASSYSSGGPHEQYF.

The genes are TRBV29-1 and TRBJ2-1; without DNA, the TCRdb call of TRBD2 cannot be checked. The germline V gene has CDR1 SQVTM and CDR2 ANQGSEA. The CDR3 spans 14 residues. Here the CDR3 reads CSAGLSTGYNEQFF.

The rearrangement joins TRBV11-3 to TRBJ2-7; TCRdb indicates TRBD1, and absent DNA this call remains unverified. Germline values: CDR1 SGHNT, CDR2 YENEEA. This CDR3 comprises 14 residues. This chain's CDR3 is CASSSLGMDYEQYF.

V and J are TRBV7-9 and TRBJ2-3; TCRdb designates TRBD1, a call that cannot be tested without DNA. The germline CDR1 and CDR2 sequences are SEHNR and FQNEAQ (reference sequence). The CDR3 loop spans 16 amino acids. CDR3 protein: CASSPARADITDTQYF.

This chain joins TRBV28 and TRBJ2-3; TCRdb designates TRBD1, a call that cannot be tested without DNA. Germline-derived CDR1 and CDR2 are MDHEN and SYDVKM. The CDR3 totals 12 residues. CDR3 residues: CASKGITDTQYF.

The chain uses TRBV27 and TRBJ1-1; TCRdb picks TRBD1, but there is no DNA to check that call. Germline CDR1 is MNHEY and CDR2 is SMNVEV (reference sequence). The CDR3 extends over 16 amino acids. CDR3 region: CASSLSSPRGDTEAFF.

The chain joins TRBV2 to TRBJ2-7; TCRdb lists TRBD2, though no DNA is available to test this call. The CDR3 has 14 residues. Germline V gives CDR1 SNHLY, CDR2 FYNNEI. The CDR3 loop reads CASSLTRSAYEQYF. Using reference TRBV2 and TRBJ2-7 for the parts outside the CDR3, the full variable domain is EPEVTQTPSHQVTQMGQEVILRCVPISNHLYFYWYRQILGQKVEFLVSFYNNEISEKSEIFDDQFSVERPDGSNFTLKIRSTKLEDSAMYFCASSLTRSAYEQYFGPGTRLTVT.

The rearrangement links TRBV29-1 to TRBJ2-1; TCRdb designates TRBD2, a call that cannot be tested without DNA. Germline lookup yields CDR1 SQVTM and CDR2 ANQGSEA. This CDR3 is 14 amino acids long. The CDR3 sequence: CSVPLTGDINEQFF.

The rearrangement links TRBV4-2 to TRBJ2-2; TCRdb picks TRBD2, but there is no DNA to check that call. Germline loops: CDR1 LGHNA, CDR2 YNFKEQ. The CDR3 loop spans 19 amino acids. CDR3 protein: CASSQDQYGLAGVTGELFF.

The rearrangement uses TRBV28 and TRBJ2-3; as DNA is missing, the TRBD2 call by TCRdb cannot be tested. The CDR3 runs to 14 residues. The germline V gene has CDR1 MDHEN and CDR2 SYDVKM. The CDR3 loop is CASSAGRATDTQYF.